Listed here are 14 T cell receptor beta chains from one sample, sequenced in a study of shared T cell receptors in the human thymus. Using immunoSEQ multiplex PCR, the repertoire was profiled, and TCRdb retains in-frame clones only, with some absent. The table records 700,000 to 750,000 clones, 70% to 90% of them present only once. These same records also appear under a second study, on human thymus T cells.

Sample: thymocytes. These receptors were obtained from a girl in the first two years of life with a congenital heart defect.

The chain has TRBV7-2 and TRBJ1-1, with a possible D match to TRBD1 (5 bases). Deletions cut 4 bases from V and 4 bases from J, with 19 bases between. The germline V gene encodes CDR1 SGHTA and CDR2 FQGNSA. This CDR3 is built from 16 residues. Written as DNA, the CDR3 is TGTGCCAGCAGCTCTTTCCAGGCCGGGGGTCGCACTGAAGCTTTCTTT. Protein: CASSSFQAGGRTEAFF.

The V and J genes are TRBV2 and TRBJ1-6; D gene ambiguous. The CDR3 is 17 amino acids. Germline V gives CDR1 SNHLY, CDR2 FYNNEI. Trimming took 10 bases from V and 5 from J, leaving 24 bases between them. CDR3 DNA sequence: TGTGCCAACCAAAGGGATTCCGGGGTCCACCATAATTCACCCCTCCACTTT. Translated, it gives CANQRDSGVHHNSPLHF.

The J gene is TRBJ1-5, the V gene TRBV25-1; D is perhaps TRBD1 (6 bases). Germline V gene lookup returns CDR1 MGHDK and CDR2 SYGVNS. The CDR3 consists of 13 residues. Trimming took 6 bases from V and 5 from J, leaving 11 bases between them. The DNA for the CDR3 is TGTGCCAGCAGCGGACAGCTATATCAGCCCCAGCATTTT. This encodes CASSGQLYQPQHF.

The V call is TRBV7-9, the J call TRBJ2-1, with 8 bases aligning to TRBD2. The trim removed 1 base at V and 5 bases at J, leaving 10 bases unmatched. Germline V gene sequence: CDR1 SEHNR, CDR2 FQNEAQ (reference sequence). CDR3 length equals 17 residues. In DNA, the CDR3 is TGTGCCAGCAGCTTAGAGTTGGTAGCGGGGATCCACAATGAGCAGTTCTTC. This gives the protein CASSLELVAGIHNEQFF. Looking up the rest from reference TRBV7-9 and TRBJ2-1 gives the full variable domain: DTGVSQNPRHKITKRGQNVTFRCDPISEHNRLYWYRQTLGQGPEFLTYFQNEAQLEKSRLLSDRFSAERPKGSFSTLEIQRTEQGDSAMYLCASSLELVAGIHNEQFFGPGTRLTVL.

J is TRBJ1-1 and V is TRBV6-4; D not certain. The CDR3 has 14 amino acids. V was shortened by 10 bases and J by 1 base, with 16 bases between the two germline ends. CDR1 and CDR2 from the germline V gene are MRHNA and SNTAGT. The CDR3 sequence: CATSPTAGNTEAFF. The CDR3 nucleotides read TGTGCCACCTCCCCGACGGCAGGGAACACTGAAGCTTTCTTT.

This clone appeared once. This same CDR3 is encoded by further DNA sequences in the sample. In DNA form, the CDR3 reads TGTGCCAGCAGTGAAGATGGGGGCAGGGAAAATAATTCACCCCTCCACTTT. Translating gives CASSEDGGRENNSPLHF. V is TRBV6-1 and J is TRBJ1-6; D perhaps matches TRBD1 (6 bases). Trimming shortened V by 1 base and J by 5 bases, and 15 bases separated the two germline ends. The CDR3 totals 17 residues. Per germline, CDR1 MNHNS and CDR2 SASEGT.

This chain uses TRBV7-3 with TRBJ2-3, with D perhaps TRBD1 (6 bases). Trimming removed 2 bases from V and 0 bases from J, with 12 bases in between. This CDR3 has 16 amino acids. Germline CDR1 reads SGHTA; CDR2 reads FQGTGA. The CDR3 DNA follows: TGTGCCAGCAGCTTATCCGGGACAACTAGCACAGATACGCAGTATTTT. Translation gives CASSLSGTTSTDTQYF.

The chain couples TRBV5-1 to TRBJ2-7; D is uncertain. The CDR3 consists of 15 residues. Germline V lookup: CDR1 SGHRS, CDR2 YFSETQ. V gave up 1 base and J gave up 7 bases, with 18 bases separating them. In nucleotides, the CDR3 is TGCGCCAGCAGCTTGTCATTGGGCAGGCCGAAGGAGCAGTACTTC. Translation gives CASSLSLGRPKEQYF.

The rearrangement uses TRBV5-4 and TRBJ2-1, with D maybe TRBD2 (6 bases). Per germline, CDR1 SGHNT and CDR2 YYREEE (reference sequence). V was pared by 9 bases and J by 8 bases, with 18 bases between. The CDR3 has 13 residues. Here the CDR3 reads CAIRPGRKDEQFF. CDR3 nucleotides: TGTGCCATTAGACCGGGGAGGAAGGATGAGCAGTTCTTC.

This chain's CDR3 is CASSLSGLGDTQYF. The CDR3 nucleotides read TGTGCCAGCAGCTTGTCAGGGTTGGGCGATACGCAGTATTTT. The chain has TRBV5-6 and TRBJ2-3; D perhaps matches TRBD1 (5 bases). Looked up from germline, CDR1 is SGHDT and CDR2 is YYEEEE. The CDR3 is 14 residues long. With 1 base removed from V and 6 bases from J, the gap between germline ends came to 12 bases.

The CDR3 here is CASSAPGSGNTIYF. In nucleotides, the CDR3 is TGTGCCAGCAGTGCCCCCGGCTCTGGAAACACCATATATTTT. V usage is TRBV25-1 and J usage is TRBJ1-3; no firm D call. The length of the CDR3 is 14 residues. The ends were cut back, 4 bases at V and 0 bases at J, with 7 bases in the middle. The germline CDR1 and CDR2 sequences are MGHDK and SYGVNS.

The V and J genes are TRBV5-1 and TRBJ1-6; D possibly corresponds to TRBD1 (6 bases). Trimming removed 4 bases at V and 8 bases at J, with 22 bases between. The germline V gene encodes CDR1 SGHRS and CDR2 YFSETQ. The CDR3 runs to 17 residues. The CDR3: CASSLYPTGIGDSPLHF. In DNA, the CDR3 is TGCGCCAGCAGCCTATATCCCACAGGGATCGGGGATTCACCCCTCCACTTT. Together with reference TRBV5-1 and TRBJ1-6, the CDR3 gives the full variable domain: KAGVTQTPRYLIKTRGQQVTLSCSPISGHRSVSWYQQTPGQGLQFLFEYFSETQRNKGNFPGRFSGRQFSNSRSEMNVSTLELGDSALYLCASSLYPTGIGDSPLHFGNGTRLTVT.

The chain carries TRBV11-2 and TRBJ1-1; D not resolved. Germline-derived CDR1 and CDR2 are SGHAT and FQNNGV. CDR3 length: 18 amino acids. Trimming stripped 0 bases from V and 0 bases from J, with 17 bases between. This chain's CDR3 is CASSLDLGRMPMNTEAFF. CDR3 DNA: TGTGCCAGCAGCTTAGATCTAGGCAGAATGCCGATGAACACTGAAGCTTTCTTT.

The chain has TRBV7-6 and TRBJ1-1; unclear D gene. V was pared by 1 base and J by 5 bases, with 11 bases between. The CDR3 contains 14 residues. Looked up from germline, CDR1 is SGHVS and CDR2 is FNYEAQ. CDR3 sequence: CASSLVAWATEAFF. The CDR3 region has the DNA TGTGCCAGCAGCTTAGTTGCCTGGGCAACTGAAGCTTTCTTT.